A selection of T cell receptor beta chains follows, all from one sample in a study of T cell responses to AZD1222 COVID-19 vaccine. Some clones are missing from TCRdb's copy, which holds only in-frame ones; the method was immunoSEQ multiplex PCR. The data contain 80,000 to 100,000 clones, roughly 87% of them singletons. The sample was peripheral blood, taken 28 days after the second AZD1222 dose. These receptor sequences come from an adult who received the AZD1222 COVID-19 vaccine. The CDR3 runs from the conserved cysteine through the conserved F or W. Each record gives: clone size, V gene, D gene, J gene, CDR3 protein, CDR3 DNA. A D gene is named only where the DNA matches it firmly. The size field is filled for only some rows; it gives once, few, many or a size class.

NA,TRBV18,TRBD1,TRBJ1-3,CASSPAPDRASGNTIYF,TGTGCCAGCTCACCGGCACCTGACAGGGCCTCTGGAAACACCATATATTTT
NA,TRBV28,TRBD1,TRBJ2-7,CASSLGTGKLAYEQYF,TGTGCCAGCAGTTTAGGGACAGGTAAATTGGCCTACGAGCAGTACTTC
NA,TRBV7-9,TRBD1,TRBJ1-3,CASSRTGGSGNTIYF,TGTGCCAGCAGCCGGACAGGGGGCTCTGGAAACACCATATATTTT
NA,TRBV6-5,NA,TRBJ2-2,CALRAPNTGELFF,TGTGCCCTGAGAGCCCCGAACACCGGGGAGCTGTTTTTT
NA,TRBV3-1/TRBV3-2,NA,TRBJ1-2,CASSQSGGRGGYTF,TGTGCCAGCAGCCAAAGTGGGGGGCGAGGCGGCTACACCTTC
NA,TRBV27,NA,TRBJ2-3,CASSLSLPYTQYF,TGTGCCAGCAGTTTATCTCTTCCATATACGCAGTATTTT
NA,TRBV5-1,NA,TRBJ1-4,CASSLGGRREKLFF,TGCGCCAGCAGCTTGGGCGGTAGGAGGGAAAAACTGTTTTTT
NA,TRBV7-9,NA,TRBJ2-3,CASSASTDTQYF,TGTGCCAGCAGCGCGAGCACAGATACGCAGTATTTT
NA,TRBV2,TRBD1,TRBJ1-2,CASSGSAGGQGYTF,TGTGCCAGCAGTGGAAGTGCTGGGGGACAGGGCTACACCTTC
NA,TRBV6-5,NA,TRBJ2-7,CASRPTGNPYEQYF,TGTGCCAGCAGGCCTACAGGGAACCCCTACGAGCAGTACTTC
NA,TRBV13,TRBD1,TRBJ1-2,CASSFGTDLYGYTF,TGTGCCAGCAGCTTCGGGACAGACTTGTATGGCTACACCTTC
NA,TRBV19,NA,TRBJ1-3,CASSPVGGVGNTIYF,TGTGCCAGTAGCCCCGTAGGGGGAGTCGGAAACACCATATATTTT
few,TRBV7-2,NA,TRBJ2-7,CASSLGTYSYEQYF,TGTGCCAGCAGCTTAGGGACATACTCCTACGAGCAGTACTTC
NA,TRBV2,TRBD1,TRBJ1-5,CASTSTGGLQPQHF,TGTGCCAGCACCTCCACAGGGGGATTACAGCCCCAGCATTTT
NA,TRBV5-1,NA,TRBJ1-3,CASSLAGLASGNTIYF,TGCGCCAGCAGCTTGGCCGGACTGGCCTCTGGAAACACCATATATTTT
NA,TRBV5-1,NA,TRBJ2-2,CASSLAVGMNTGELFF,TGCGCCAGCAGCTTGGCCGTAGGGATGAACACCGGGGAGCTGTTTTTT
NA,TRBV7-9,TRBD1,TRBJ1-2,CASSSLRTGQGYTF,TGTGCCAGCAGCTCTCTGAGGACAGGGCAAGGCTACACCTTC
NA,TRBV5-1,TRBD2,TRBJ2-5,CASSSGLAGWETQYF,TGCGCCAGCAGCTCGGGACTAGCGGGCTGGGAGACCCAGTACTTC
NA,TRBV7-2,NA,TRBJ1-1,CASSLGQGTEAFF,TGTGCCAGCAGCTTAGGCCAGGGCACTGAAGCTTTCTTT
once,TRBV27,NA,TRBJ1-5,CASRGGPGQGVWPQHF,TGTGCCAGCAGGGGGGGACCGGGCCAAGGTGTGTGGCCCCAGCATTTT
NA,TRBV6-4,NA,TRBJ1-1,CASSLNPNTEAFF,TGTGCCAGCAGTCTAAACCCTAACACTGAAGCTTTCTTT
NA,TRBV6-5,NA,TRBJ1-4,CASSYRTPGANEKLFF,TGTGCCAGCAGTTACCGGACACCTGGGGCTAATGAAAAACTGTTTTTT
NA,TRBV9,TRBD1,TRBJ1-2,CASSGQGAVVHGYTF,TGTGCCAGCAGCGGACAGGGGGCGGTTGTGCATGGCTACACCTTC
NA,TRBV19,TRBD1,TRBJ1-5,CASSGTGAQPQHF,TGTGCCAGTAGTGGGACAGGAGCCCAGCCCCAGCATTTT
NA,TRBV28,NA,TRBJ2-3,CASSFKRGTDTQYF,TGTGCCAGCAGTTTCAAGCGGGGCACAGATACGCAGTATTTT
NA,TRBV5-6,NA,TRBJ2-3,CASSLSASTDTQYF,TGTGCCAGCAGCTTGTCGGCTAGCACAGATACGCAGTATTTT
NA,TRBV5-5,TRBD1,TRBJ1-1,CASSYGTGGFSNTEAFF,TGTGCCAGCAGCTATGGGACAGGGGGATTCTCGAACACTGAAGCTTTCTTT
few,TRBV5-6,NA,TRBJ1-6,CASSTQGVTYNSPLHF,TGTGCCAGCAGCACACAGGGAGTAACCTATAATTCACCCCTCCACTTT
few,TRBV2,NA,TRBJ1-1,CATETGNTEAFF,TGTGCCACCGAAACAGGGAACACTGAAGCTTTCTTT
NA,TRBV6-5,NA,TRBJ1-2,CAVGGTEANYGYTF,TGTGCGGTGGGGGGAACAGAAGCTAACTATGGCTACACCTTC
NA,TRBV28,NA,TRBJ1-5,CASSNQKQGLKPQHF,TGTGCCAGCAGCAACCAAAAGCAGGGTCTTAAGCCCCAGCATTTT